These 28 T cell receptor beta chains originate from one sample sequenced in a study of identical twins. One entry per CDR3 protein results from TCRdb running MiXCR on the 5' RACE reads. Among around 1.7 million distinct CDR3 sequences listed, about 32% were seen once. Material for sequencing was cord blood. The origin of the receptors is a newborn girl in good health.

This chain uses TRBV6-5 with TRBJ2-1; D may be TRBD1 or TRBD2 (5 bases each). The assigned J gene may be wrong: the sequence end matches TRBJ2-7 better. CDR1 is MNHEY and CDR2 is SVGAGI in the germline V gene. The CDR3 totals 16 residues. The CDR3 DNA reads TGTGCCAGCAGTTACGAACCGGGACGACTTTACAATGAGCAGTACTTC. Protein sequence: CASSYEPGRLYNEQYF.

This chain joins TRBV2 and TRBJ2-3; TRBD2 agrees at 15 bases. Germline lookup yields CDR1 SNHLY and CDR2 FYNNEI. The CDR3 is made up of 17 amino acids. Trimming at V came to 7 bases and at J to 4 bases, leaving 9 bases not matched to a gene. The CDR3 here is CASIRTSGGERADTQYF. The CDR3 bases are TGTGCCAGCATCCGGACTAGCGGGGGGGAACGGGCAGATACGCAGTATTTT.

This clonotype was counted only a few times. V is TRBV4-1 and J is TRBJ2-1; D is uncertain. Looked up from germline, CDR1 is MGHRA and CDR2 is YSYEKL. Trimming cost V 1 base and J 4 bases, with 14 bases left between them. The CDR3 length is 16 residues. Here the CDR3 DNA reads TGCGCCAGCAGCCAAGCTTGGCCAGGCCCTTACAATGAGCAGTTCTTC. It is translated as CASSQAWPGPYNEQFF.

This clonotype was picked up a small number of times. The chain carries TRBV5-1 and TRBJ2-1, with TRBD2 matching 10 bases. Germline lookup yields CDR1 SGHRS and CDR2 YFSETQ. The CDR3 contains 16 residues. V shed 1 base and J 5 bases; nucleotides not matched to a gene: 6. CDR3 DNA: TGCGCCAGCAGCTTGAGGCCTAGCGGGAGTAACAATGAGCAGTTCTTC. Residues: CASSLRPSGSNNEQFF.

The J gene is TRBJ2-1, the V gene TRBV6-1, with TRBD1 matching 8 bases. The J segment lost 5 bases and the V segment lost 6 bases, leaving 6 bases of the junction unmatched. Germline-derived CDR1 and CDR2 are MNHNS and SASEGT. The CDR3 totals 14 residues. The CDR3 loop is CASRRGQVNNEQFF. Written as DNA, the CDR3 is TGTGCCAGCAGGAGGGGACAGGTGAACAATGAGCAGTTCTTC.

The CDR3 loop reads CACRTTTSGVTSGELFF. CDR3 in DNA: TGTGCCTGCCGAACCACCACTAGCGGGGTAACTTCCGGGGAGCTGTTTTTT. V usage is TRBV3-1 and J usage is TRBJ2-2; TRBD2 aligns across 10 bases. Germline CDR1 reads LGHDT; CDR2 reads YNNKEL (reference sequence). The V and J ends lost 11 bases and 6 bases, in that order; junction bases with no gene match: 18. The CDR3 spans 17 residues.

The V and J genes are TRBV14 and TRBJ2-7; no reliable D call. The tail of the sequence fits TRBJ2-5 better, so the J call may be wrong. This CDR3 is built from 13 residues. The germline gives CDR1 SGHDN, CDR2 FVKESK. This CDR3 reads CASSPYGWETQYF. CDR3 bases: TGTGCCAGCAGCCCTTATGGTTGGGAGACCCAGTACTTC.

The rearrangement links TRBV3-1 to TRBJ2-7; no clear D. The V and J ends lost 1 base and 3 bases respectively, with 10 bases between them. Germline assignment: CDR1 LGHDT and CDR2 YNNKEL (reference sequence). CDR3 size: 14 residues. This CDR3 reads CASSQGGRFYEQYF. Written as DNA, the CDR3 is TGTGCCAGCAGCCAAGGCGGACGGTTCTACGAGCAGTACTTC.

The table lists this clonotype with a few counts. The CDR3 sequence: CASSPRLSGTAFFTF. CDR3 in DNA: TGTGCCAGCAGCCCTCGTCTTTCCGGGACAGCCTTCTTCACCTTC. The V gene is TRBV28, the J gene TRBJ1-2; 7 nucleotides agree with TRBD1. V dropped 6 bases and J dropped 13; count of bases not matched to a gene: 20. The CDR3 is 15 residues long. Germline lookup yields CDR1 MDHEN and CDR2 SYDVKM.

The chain links TRBV29-1 to TRBJ2-2, with D perhaps matching TRBD1 (5 bases). The ends were cut back, 3 bases at V and 4 bases at J, with 9 bases in the middle. CDR3 size: 13 residues. CDR1 and CDR2 (germline): SQVTM, ANQGSEA. CDR3 protein: CSVDRVGTGELFF. In DNA, the CDR3 is TGCAGCGTTGACAGGGTGGGCACCGGGGAGCTGTTTTTT.

This clonotype turned up a few times. The V gene is TRBV11-2, the J gene TRBJ2-4; D call uncertain. This CDR3 is built from 15 residues. V was clipped by 0 bases and J by 13 bases, with 19 bases between them. Per germline, CDR1 SGHAT and CDR2 FQNNGV. CDR3 nucleotide sequence: TGTGCCAGCAGCTTAGATTATGAGGTTTACAATGAGCAGTACTTC. This translates into CASSLDYEVYNEQYF.

This chain links TRBV2 with TRBJ1-1; 8 bases agree with TRBD1. CDR1 SNHLY and CDR2 FYNNEI come from the germline V gene. Trimming cost V 8 bases and J 4 bases; bases outside gene matches: 6. CDR3 length: 13 amino acids. The CDR3 DNA reads TGTGCCAGCGGACAGGGCCTAGGCACTGAAGCTTTCTTT. Translated: CASGQGLGTEAFF.

This clonotype was recorded a few times. The V call is TRBV7-9, the J call TRBJ1-4; D is ambiguous. V lost 5 bases, J lost 8 bases, and 18 bases lay in between. The CDR3 runs 15 residues. Germline V gives CDR1 SEHNR, CDR2 FQNEAQ (reference sequence). CDR3 nucleotides: TGTGCCAGCAGCGCACCGACTCAGGATGTAGAAAAACTGTTTTTT. This translates into CASSAPTQDVEKLFF.

This clonotype was counted only a few times. V usage is TRBV28 and J usage is TRBJ2-1; TRBD2 agrees at 9 bases. Trimming removed 6 bases from V and 2 bases from J; junction bases left unmatched: 5. The CDR3 consists of 15 residues. Germline CDR1 and CDR2: MDHEN and SYDVKM. CDR3 loop: CASRLAGETYNEQFF. For the CDR3, the DNA is TGTGCCAGCAGATTAGCGGGAGAAACCTACAATGAGCAGTTCTTC.

The gene calls are TRBV5-1 and TRBJ1-1; weak D call: TRBD1 (6 bases). V was clipped by 6 bases and J by 4 bases, with 22 bases between them. CDR1 and CDR2 (germline): SGHRS, YFSETQ. The CDR3 sequence is 16 residues long. The CDR3 is CASTNMGGAWGTEAFF. In DNA, the CDR3 is TGCGCCAGCACCAACATGGGGGGCGCGTGGGGCACTGAAGCTTTCTTT.

This chain links TRBV20-1 with TRBJ2-1; 7 bases align to TRBD2. CDR1 and CDR2 (germline): DFQATT, SNEGSKA (reference sequence). V was clipped by 1 base and J by 9 bases; unmatched bases: 15. CDR3 length: 16 residues. The CDR3 here is CSARGKAGPGRGEQFF. In DNA, the CDR3 is TGCAGTGCTAGAGGTAAAGCGGGACCCGGACGGGGTGAGCAGTTCTTC.

The chain recombines TRBV20-1 with TRBJ2-5; a weak D match, TRBD1 (6 bases). CDR1 DFQATT and CDR2 SNEGSKA come from the germline V gene (reference sequence). V lost 7 bases and J lost 11, with 29 bases in between. There are 15 residues in the CDR3. The CDR3 sequence is CSVTIRKGDLEKQYF. The DNA for the CDR3 is TGCAGTGTCACTATCCGGAAGGGGGATTTGGAGAAGCAGTACTTC.

This clonotype was counted between two and nine times. The chain links TRBV6-6 to TRBJ2-7; D ambiguous. Trimming left V 5 bases short and J 5 bases short, with 16 bases between. The germline V gene encodes CDR1 MNHNY and CDR2 SVGAGI (reference sequence). The CDR3 has 14 residues. The CDR3 DNA sequence: TGTGCCAGCAGTCCTTCCCGAGGTCCGGACGAGCAGTACTTC. Encoded protein: CASSPSRGPDEQYF.

The rearrangement uses TRBV6-1 and TRBJ1-4; 8 nucleotides match TRBD1. The junction had 5 bases not matched to a gene; V was cut back by 5 bases and J by 6 bases. The germline V gene encodes CDR1 MNHNS and CDR2 SASEGT. The CDR3 sequence is 14 residues long. CDR3 region: CASSLPGQDEKLFF. The CDR3 nucleotides are TGTGCCAGCAGTCTACCGGGACAGGATGAAAAACTGTTTTTT.

The chain recombines TRBV5-1 with TRBJ2-3; 7 nucleotides align to TRBD2. Germline CDR1 SGHRS, CDR2 YFSETQ. The CDR3 runs to 14 residues. V lost 6 bases, J lost 2 bases, and 6 bases stayed unmatched. The CDR3 DNA follows: TGCGCCAGCATGTTGGGGGGGGTCACAGATACGCAGTATTTT. This gives the protein CASMLGGVTDTQYF.

The V gene is TRBV20-1, the J gene TRBJ2-5, with a weak D call TRBD1 (5 bases). This CDR3 is 14 amino acids long. Trimming removed 0 bases at V and 4 bases at J, with 12 bases between. Per germline, CDR1 DFQATT and CDR2 SNEGSKA (reference sequence). The CDR3 reads CSARDLRGGETQYF. In nucleotides, the CDR3 is TGCAGTGCTAGAGATCTAAGGGGCGGAGAGACCCAGTACTTC.

The V gene is TRBV5-5, the J gene TRBJ2-7; D remains ambiguous. The germline V gene encodes CDR1 SGHKS and CDR2 YYEKEE (reference sequence). Trimming removed 2 bases at V and 5 bases at J, with 11 bases between. CDR3 length: 13 residues. The CDR3 coding sequence is TGTGCCAGCAGCTTATTGGTAAGACACGAGCAGTACTTC. It codes for CASSLLVRHEQYF.

This clonotype turned up a few times. The gene calls are TRBV25-1 and TRBJ2-4, with 10 bases matching TRBD2. The trim removed 1 base at V and 6 bases at J, leaving 9 bases unmatched. This CDR3 spans 17 amino acids. From germline, CDR1 is MGHDK and CDR2 SYGVNS. This chain's CDR3 is CASSESSSGGYPNIQYF. DNA of the CDR3: TGTGCCAGCAGTGAATCCTCTAGCGGGGGTTACCCAAACATTCAGTACTTC. Looking up the rest from reference TRBV25-1 and TRBJ2-4 gives the full variable domain: EADIYQTPRYLVIGTGKKITLECSQTMGHDKMYWYQQDPGMELHLIHYSYGVNSTEKGDLSSESTVSRIRTEHFPLTLESARPSHTSQYLCASSESSSGGYPNIQYFGAGTRLSVL.

This chain uses TRBV9 with TRBJ2-1, with D possibly being TRBD2 (5 bases). V was shortened by 4 bases and J by 1 base, with 15 bases between the two germline ends. Germline V gives CDR1 SGDLS, CDR2 YYNGEE. This CDR3 has 16 amino acids. The CDR3 here is CASSSNSDPSYNEQFF. CDR3 bases: TGTGCCAGCAGCTCAAATAGCGACCCATCCTACAATGAGCAGTTCTTC.

About this clonotype itself: This could be a read error, since a much larger clone is one nucleotide away. V and J are TRBV29-1 and TRBJ1-2; a possible D gene is TRBD1 (5 bases). The CDR3 has 12 amino acids. Per germline, CDR1 SQVTM and CDR2 ANQGSEA. Trimming removed 4 bases from V and 4 bases from J, with 10 bases in between. As DNA, the CDR3 is TGCAGCGTTGGAGAGGGACTCTATGGCTACACCTTC. Its translation: CSVGEGLYGYTF.

This clonotype was detected only a few times. The chain joins TRBV28 to TRBJ2-7; TRBD2 matches 9 bases. The CDR3 extends over 15 amino acids. The germline V gene encodes CDR1 MDHEN and CDR2 SYDVKM. J was trimmed by 0 bases and V by 4 bases; bases with no gene match: 4. The CDR3, as DNA: TGTGCCAGCAGTTCCCGGACTAGCGACTCCTACGAGCAGTACTTC. This codes for CASSSRTSDSYEQYF.

The CDR3 here is CASSFSARGAYNEQFF. CDR3 nucleotide sequence: TGCGCCAGCAGCTTCTCGGCGCGGGGGGCTTACAATGAGCAGTTCTTC. This chain uses TRBV5-1 with TRBJ2-1; 8 bases line up with TRBD2. The CDR3 consists of 16 residues. CDR1 is SGHRS, CDR2 YFSETQ, per germline. The junction had 8 bases not matched to a gene; V was cut back by 2 bases and J by 4 bases.

The chain uses TRBV20-1 and TRBJ1-2; D possibly corresponds to TRBD1 (6 bases). V shed 4 bases and J shed 5 bases, with 11 bases lying between them. The CDR3 has 12 residues. Germline V lookup: CDR1 DFQATT, CDR2 SNEGSKA (reference sequence). CDR3 nucleotide sequence: TGCAGTGCTACCGACAGGATTTATGGCTACACCTTC. As protein: CSATDRIYGYTF.